This T cell receptor (beta chain) was captured by sequencing in a study of T cells in Graves' hyperthyroidism and ophthalmopathy. Study-wide findings and caveats: Ophthalmopathy cases were set apart from stable hyperthyroidism by a 13 V-J model.

Not enrolled were patients with uncontrolled infection, other autoimmune disease, pregnancy or lactation. TCR beta CDR3 region amplification was performed from RNA transcripts. Using the HTBI primer set, a first-round RT-PCR was run on the TCR CDR3. TCRdb ran MiXCR on the multiplex PCR reads and lists one entry per CDR3 protein. The repertoire holds around 520,000 distinct CDR3 sequences, with roughly 25% as singletons. Regarding this clonotype: The antigen is unknown.

Germline loops: CDR1 SGHVS, CDR2 FQNEAQ. This CDR3 contains 13 residues. Trimming took off 3 bases at V and 3 bases at J, with 8 bases between the two ends. The chain couples TRBV7-8 to TRBJ1-1; weak D call: TRBD1 (5 bases). The receptor was isolated from a woman aged 25 to 39 with Graves' ophthalmopathy. Sequenced input: blood. Here the CDR3 DNA reads TGTGCCAGCAGCTTTGGGGACTACACTGAAGCTTTCTTT. Its translation: CASSFGDYTEAFF.